A selection of T cell receptor beta chains follows, all from one sample in a study of blood T cell repertoires in COVID-19. Method: immunoSEQ multiplex PCR; TCRdb's copy keeps in-frame clones and lacks some. Altogether roughly 110,000 clones are present, 82% being singletons, with the ten largest covering less than 8%. Sequencing was performed on peripheral blood. Every receptor here comes from a man between 70 and 80 years old with acute or convalescent COVID-19. The CDR3 runs from the conserved cysteine through the conserved F or W. Fields, in order: V gene, clone size, D gene, J gene, CDR3 DNA, CDR3 protein. D genes are given only for firm matches. The size field is filled for only some rows; it gives once, few, many or a size class.

TRBV9	-	TRBD1	TRBJ1-2	TGTGCCAGCACCCTGGAGGGGGCGGACTATGGCTACACCTTC	CASTLEGADYGYTF
TRBV3-1/TRBV3-2	-	-	TRBJ2-5	TGTGCCAGCAGCCAAGGTTTCCCCGGCGTCACAGTATACTTC	CASSQGFPGVTVYF
TRBV18	-	-	TRBJ1-3	TGTGCCAGCTCACCGTCGGTGGGAGTCTCTGGAAACACCATATATTTT	CASSPSVGVSGNTIYF
TRBV3-1/TRBV3-2	-	-	TRBJ1-4	TGTGCCAGCAGCCAACTTACAGGGTACAATGAAAAACTGTTTTTT	CASSQLTGYNEKLFF
TRBV19	-	TRBD1	TRBJ1-2	TGTGCCAGTAGTCCAAGGGGACAGAGTTATGGCTACACCTTC	CASSPRGQSYGYTF
TRBV19	-	TRBD2	TRBJ2-2	TGTGCCAGTAGTATAGCGGGGGGCACCGGGGAGCTGTTTTTT	CASSIAGGTGELFF
TRBV6-5	-	TRBD1	TRBJ1-4	TGTGCCAGCAGGGACGCAGGGGGAATGAGCGAAAAACTGTTTTTT	CASRDAGGMSEKLFF
TRBV7-9	-	-	TRBJ1-2	TGTGCCAGCAGTAACGTACAGGGTTATTATGGCTACACCTTC	CASSNVQGYYGYTF
TRBV2	-	TRBD1	TRBJ2-3	TGTGCCAGTCTTCTGACAGGGGGTATCACAGATACGCAGTATTTT	CASLLTGGITDTQYF
TRBV19	-	-	TRBJ2-2	TGTGCCAGTAGTATTTGGGCCCCGAACACCGGGGAGCTGTTTTTT	CASSIWAPNTGELFF
TRBV18	once	TRBD1	TRBJ1-2	TGTGCCAGCTCACCACAAGACAGGGGAGGCGGCTACACCTTC	CASSPQDRGGGYTF
TRBV6-5	-	-	TRBJ1-2	TGTGCCAGCACCCGCGGGCCTTACTATGGCTACACCTTC	CASTRGPYYGYTF
TRBV27	-	TRBD1	TRBJ2-2	TGTGCCAGCAGTTTATATTATTATCTGGGGGACAGGGGGCTGAGGACCGGGGAGCTGTTTTTT	CASSLYYYLGDRGLRTGELFF
TRBV5-1	-	-	TRBJ2-2	TGCGCCAGCAGCCCCGACAGGTTAACCGGGGAGCTGTTTTTT	CASSPDRLTGELFF
TRBV28	-	-	TRBJ2-7	TGTGCCAGCAGCCCGACAGGTGGGCAACGGCGCTACGAGCAGTACTTC	CASSPTGGQRRYEQYF
TRBV12-3/TRBV12-4	-	-	TRBJ1-5	TGTGCCAGCAGTATCCAGGGTCCTCAGCCCCAGCATTTT	CASSIQGPQPQHF
TRBV28	-	-	TRBJ1-5	TGTGCCAGCAGTTTGGCCGACAGGCACAATCAGCCCCAGCATTTT	CASSLADRHNQPQHF
TRBV5-6	once	TRBD1	TRBJ1-2	TGTGCCAGCAGCCTAACCCCTAACGACAGGGGGCTTGGCTACACCTTC	CASSLTPNDRGLGYTF
TRBV14	-	-	TRBJ2-3	TGTGCCAGCAGCCTGAATGATTTAGCAGATACGCAGTATTTT	CASSLNDLADTQYF
TRBV7-2	-	TRBD1	TRBJ1-4	TGTGCCAGCAGCGAGAAAGCTGCAGGGGGAAAACTGTTTTTT	CASSEKAAGGKLFF
TRBV24-1	-	TRBD1	TRBJ2-3	TGTGCCACCAGTGCGGGACAGGGTACGACAGATACGCAGTATTTT	CATSAGQGTTDTQYF
TRBV19	-	TRBD1	TRBJ1-5	TGTGCCAGTAGTCTAACCGGGACAGGGGTCGGTAGCAATCAGCCCCAGCATTTT	CASSLTGTGVGSNQPQHF
TRBV4-1	-	TRBD1	TRBJ1-1	TGCGCCAGCAGCCAAGGATTTAGGGGGCGCGTGGAGAACACTGAAGCTTTCTTT	CASSQGFRGRVENTEAFF
TRBV5-1	-	-	TRBJ2-2	TGCGCCAGCAGCCTTAGTGCAACAGACACCGGGGAGCTGTTTTTT	CASSLSATDTGELFF
TRBV5-1	-	-	TRBJ1-1	TGCGCCAGCAGCTTGTCGGAGGCCACTGAAGCTTTCTTT	CASSLSEATEAFF
TRBV9	-	-	TRBJ1-6	TGTGCCAGCAGCCTAACAGGGTTCGGTGGCGCCTATAATTCACCCCTCCACTTT	CASSLTGFGGAYNSPLHF
TRBV5-1	-	TRBD2	TRBJ2-2	TGCGCCAGCAGCTTGGGAGGGAGGGCCGCCGGGGAGCTGTTTTTT	CASSLGGRAAGELFF
TRBV3-1/TRBV3-2	-	-	TRBJ1-6	TGTGCCAGCAGCCGCGCACTGAATTCACCCCTCCACTTT	CASSRALNSPLHF
TRBV7-9	-	-	TRBJ2-6	TGTGCCAGCAGCCCAGGACAAGGGAAGAGCTCTGGGGCCAACGTCCTGACTTTC	CASSPGQGKSSGANVLTF
TRBV4-1	-	TRBD2	TRBJ2-7	TGCGCCAGCCGCGACGGGGCGGGAGGGCCGAGAGGCGAGCAGTACTTC	CASRDGAGGPRGEQYF
TRBV5-8	few	-	TRBJ2-7	TGTGCCAGCAGCTTCCGACAGAGCCTTCGTGAGCAGTACTTC	CASSFRQSLREQYF
TRBV6-5	-	TRBD2	TRBJ2-7	TGTGCCAGCAGTAAGACTAGCTCTTCCTACGAGCAGTACTTC	CASSKTSSSYEQYF
TRBV28	once	TRBD1	TRBJ2-3	TGTGCCAGCAGTTTAGTGGGACAGGGGAGCACAGATACGCAGTATTTT	CASSLVGQGSTDTQYF
TRBV6-6	few	TRBD1	TRBJ1-2	TGTGCCAGCACCTCTCGAGAGGGGGCAAAGGATGGCTACACCTTC	CASTSREGAKDGYTF
TRBV2	once	-	TRBJ1-4	TGTGCCACCAGTGGACAAAGTAATGAAAAACTGTTTTTT	CATSGQSNEKLFF
TRBV7-8	-	TRBD1	TRBJ1-5	TGTGCCAGCAGCTTGGGACAGAGCAATCAGCCCCAGCATTTT	CASSLGQSNQPQHF
TRBV5-4	-	TRBD2	TRBJ2-1	TGTGCCAGCAGCCGCGGGACTAGCGGAGGGGTAAATGAGCAGTTCTTC	CASSRGTSGGVNEQFF
TRBV5-1	few	-	TRBJ2-7	TGCGCCAGCAGCCCGTGGACGGAGGGGTGGAACCACGAGCAGTACTTC	CASSPWTEGWNHEQYF
TRBV15	-	TRBD1	TRBJ1-4	TGTGCCACCAGCAGAGATCTGGGACAGCCATCACAACTGTTTTTT	CATSRDLGQPSQLFF
TRBV15	few	TRBD2	TRBJ2-1	TGTGCCACCAGCGGCGGGACTAGCGGGGGAAATGAGCAGTTCTTC	CATSGGTSGGNEQFF
TRBV15	-	TRBD1	TRBJ1-2	TGTGCCACCAGCGGGACAGTGGACTATGGCTACACCTTC	CATSGTVDYGYTF
TRBV9	once	TRBD2	TRBJ2-3	TGTGCCAGCAGCGTAGGTGCTAGCGGGGGCCCTACAGATACGCAGTATTTT	CASSVGASGGPTDTQYF
TRBV19	once	TRBD1	TRBJ2-4	TGTGCCAGTAGTATATACGCGACAGGGGGTACACTAGCCAAAAACATTCAGTACTTC	CASSIYATGGTLAKNIQYF
TRBV12-3/TRBV12-4	-	-	TRBJ1-2	TGTGCCAGCAGTTTAGTCGGGATTCGTGGCTACACCTTC	CASSLVGIRGYTF
TRBV4-1	-	TRBD2	TRBJ2-3	TGCGCCAGCAGCCAGCCCGGGACTAGCGACGATACGCAGTATTTT	CASSQPGTSDDTQYF
TRBV5-1	-	TRBD1	TRBJ1-4	TGCGCCAGCAGCCTCCGGGACAGCTGGGAAAAACTGTTTTTT	CASSLRDSWEKLFF
TRBV21-1	-	-	TRBJ2-4	TGTGCCAGCAGCATGAAGCAGGTGGGCAAAAACATTCAGTACTTC	CASSMKQVGKNIQYF
TRBV19	-	-	TRBJ2-1	TGTGCCAGTAGTCGGCTAGCACATGAGCAGTTCTTC	CASSRLAHEQFF
TRBV21-1	-	-	TRBJ2-1	TGTGCCAGCACGACGAGCGATGAGCAGTTCTTC	CASTTSDEQFF
TRBV19	-	TRBD1	TRBJ1-4	TGTGCCAGTAGTAACCCACAGGGGGCGGGTGAAAAACTGTTTTTT	CASSNPQGAGEKLFF
TRBV28	-	-	TRBJ1-4	TGTGCCAGCGGGCGGGGGGTAGAAAAACTGTTTTTT	CASGRGVEKLFF
TRBV30	-	TRBD1	TRBJ1-5	TGTGCCTGGAGGAAGACAGGGAGCAATCAGCCCCAGCATTTT	CAWRKTGSNQPQHF
TRBV30	-	TRBD1	TRBJ2-2	TGTGCCTGGAGTGTGGGACAGGGGACTGTCCGGGAGCTGTTTTTT	CAWSVGQGTVRELFF
TRBV19	-	-	TRBJ2-3	TGTGCCACCAAAACTCTCTCAGATACGCAGTATTTT	CATKTLSDTQYF
TRBV19	-	-	TRBJ2-4	TGTGCCAGTAGTCCCAGGGGGGAGGTGGGCAAAAACATTCAGTACTTC	CASSPRGEVGKNIQYF
TRBV28	-	-	TRBJ1-1	TGTGCCAGCAACACTTCCCCGCGGGGGGCTGAAGCTTTCTTT	CASNTSPRGAEAFF
TRBV14	-	TRBD1	TRBJ1-1	TGTGCCAGCAGCCAAGCAGGCAGGGGGACGTTCACTGAAGCTTTCTTT	CASSQAGRGTFTEAFF